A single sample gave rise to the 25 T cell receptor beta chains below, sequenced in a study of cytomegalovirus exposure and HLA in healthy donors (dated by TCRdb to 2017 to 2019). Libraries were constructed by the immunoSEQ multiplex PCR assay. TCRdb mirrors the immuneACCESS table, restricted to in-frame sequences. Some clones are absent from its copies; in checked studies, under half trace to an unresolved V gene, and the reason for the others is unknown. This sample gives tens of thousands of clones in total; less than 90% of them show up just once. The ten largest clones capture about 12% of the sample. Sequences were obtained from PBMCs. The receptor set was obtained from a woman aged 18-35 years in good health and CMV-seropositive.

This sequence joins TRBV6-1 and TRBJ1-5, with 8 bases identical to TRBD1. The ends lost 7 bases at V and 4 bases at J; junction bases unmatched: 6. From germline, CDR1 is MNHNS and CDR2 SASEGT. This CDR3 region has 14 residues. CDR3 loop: CASIRNRGNQPQHF. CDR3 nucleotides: TGTGCCAGCATCCGAAACAGGGGGAATCAGCCCCAGCATTTT.

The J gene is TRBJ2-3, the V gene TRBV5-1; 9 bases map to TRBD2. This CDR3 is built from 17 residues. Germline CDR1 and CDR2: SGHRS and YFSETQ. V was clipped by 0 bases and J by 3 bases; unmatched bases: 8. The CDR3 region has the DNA TGCGCCAGCAGCTTGGGGGTGGCGGGGGGGCGGACAGATACGCAGTATTTT. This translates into CASSLGVAGGRTDTQYF. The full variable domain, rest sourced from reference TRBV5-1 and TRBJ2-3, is KAGVTQTPRYLIKTRGQQVTLSCSPISGHRSVSWYQQTPGQGLQFLFEYFSETQRNKGNFPGRFSGRQFSNSRSEMNVSTLELGDSALYLCASSLGVAGGRTDTQYFGPGTRLTVL.

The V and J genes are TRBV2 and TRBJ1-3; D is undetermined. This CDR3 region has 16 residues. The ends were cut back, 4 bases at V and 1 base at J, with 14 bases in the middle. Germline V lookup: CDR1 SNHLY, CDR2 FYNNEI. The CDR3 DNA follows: TGTGCCAGCAGTGTGAATCGAGAGATTTCTGGAAACACCATATATTTT. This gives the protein CASSVNREISGNTIYF.

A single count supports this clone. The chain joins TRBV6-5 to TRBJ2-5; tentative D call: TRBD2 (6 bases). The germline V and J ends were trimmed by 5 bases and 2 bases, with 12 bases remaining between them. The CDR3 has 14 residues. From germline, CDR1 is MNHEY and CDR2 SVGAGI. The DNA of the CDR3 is TGTGCCAGCAGTCGGGACGGGAGACAAGAGACCCAGTACTTC. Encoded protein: CASSRDGRQETQYF.

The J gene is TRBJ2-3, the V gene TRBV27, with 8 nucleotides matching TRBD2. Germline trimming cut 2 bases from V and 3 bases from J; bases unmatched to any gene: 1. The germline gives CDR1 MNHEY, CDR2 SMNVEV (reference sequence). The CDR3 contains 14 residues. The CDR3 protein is CASSLQRGTDTQYF. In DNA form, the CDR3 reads TGTGCCAGCAGTTTACAGCGGGGGACAGATACGCAGTATTTT.

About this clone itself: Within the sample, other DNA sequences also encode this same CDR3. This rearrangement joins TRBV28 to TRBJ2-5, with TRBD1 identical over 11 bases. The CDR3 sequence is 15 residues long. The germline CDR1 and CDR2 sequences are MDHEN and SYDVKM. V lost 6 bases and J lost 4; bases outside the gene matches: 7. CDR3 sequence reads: CASSLDRGLRETQYF. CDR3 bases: TGTGCCAGCAGCTTGGACAGGGGGCTGAGAGAGACCCAGTACTTC.

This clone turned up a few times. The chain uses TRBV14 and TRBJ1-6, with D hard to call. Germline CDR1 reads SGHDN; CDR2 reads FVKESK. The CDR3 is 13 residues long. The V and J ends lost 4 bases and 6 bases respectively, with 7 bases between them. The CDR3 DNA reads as TGTGCCAGCAGCCCGAGGTTTAATTCACCCCTCCACTTT. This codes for CASSPRFNSPLHF.

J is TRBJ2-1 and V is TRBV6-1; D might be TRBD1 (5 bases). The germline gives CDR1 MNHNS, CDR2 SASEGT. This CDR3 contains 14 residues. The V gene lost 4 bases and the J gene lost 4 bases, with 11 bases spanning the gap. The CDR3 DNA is TGTGCCAGCAGTGGCAGGGAAGAGTACAATGAGCAGTTCTTC. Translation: CASSGREEYNEQFF.

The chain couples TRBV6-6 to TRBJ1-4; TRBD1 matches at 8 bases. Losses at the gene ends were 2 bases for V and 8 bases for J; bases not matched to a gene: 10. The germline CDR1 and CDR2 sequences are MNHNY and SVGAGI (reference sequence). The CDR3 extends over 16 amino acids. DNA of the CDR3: TGTGCCAGCAGTTACCTCGGAACAGGGGGTAACGAAAAACTGTTTTTT. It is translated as CASSYLGTGGNEKLFF.

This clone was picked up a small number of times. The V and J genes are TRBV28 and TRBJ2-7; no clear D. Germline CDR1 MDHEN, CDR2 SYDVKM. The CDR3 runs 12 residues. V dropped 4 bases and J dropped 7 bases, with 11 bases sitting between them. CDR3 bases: TGTGCCAGCAGTTCCCTTCTGAGGGAGCAGTACTTC. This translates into CASSSLLREQYF.

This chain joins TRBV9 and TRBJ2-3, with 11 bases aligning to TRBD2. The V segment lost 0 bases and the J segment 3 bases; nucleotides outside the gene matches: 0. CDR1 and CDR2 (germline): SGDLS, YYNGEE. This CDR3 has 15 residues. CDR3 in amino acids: CASSVGLAGTDTQYF. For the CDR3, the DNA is TGTGCCAGCAGCGTAGGACTAGCGGGGACAGATACGCAGTATTTT.

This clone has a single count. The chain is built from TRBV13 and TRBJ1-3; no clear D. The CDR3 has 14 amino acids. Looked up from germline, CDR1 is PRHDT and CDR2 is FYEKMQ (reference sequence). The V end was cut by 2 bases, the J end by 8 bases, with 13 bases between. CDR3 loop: CASSLQAGSHTIYF. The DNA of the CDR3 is TGTGCCAGCAGCTTACAGGCCGGCAGTCACACCATATATTTT.

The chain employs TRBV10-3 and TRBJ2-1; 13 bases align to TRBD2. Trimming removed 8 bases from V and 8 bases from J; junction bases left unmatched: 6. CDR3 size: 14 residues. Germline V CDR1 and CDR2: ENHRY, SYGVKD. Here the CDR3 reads CAISRTSGGDEQFF. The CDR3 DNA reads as TGTGCCATCTCCCGGACTAGCGGGGGCGATGAGCAGTTCTTC.

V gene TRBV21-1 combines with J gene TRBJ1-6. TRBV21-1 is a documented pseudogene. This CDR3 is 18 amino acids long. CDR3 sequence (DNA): TGTGCCAGCAGCAAAGCCGCGGGGAGGGCTTGCGGTGATTCACCCCTCCACTTT. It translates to CASSKAAGRACGDSPLHF.

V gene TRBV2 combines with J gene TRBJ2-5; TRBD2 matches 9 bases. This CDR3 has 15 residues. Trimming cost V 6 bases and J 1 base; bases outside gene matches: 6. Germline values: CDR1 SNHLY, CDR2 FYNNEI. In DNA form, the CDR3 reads TGTGCCAGCAGGCCCGGGCGGGGGGGCCAAGAGACCCAGTACTTC. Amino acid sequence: CASRPGRGGQETQYF.

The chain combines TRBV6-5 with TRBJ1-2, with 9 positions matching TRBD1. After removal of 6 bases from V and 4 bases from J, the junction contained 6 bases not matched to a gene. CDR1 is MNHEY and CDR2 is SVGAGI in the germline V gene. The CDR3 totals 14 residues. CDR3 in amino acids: CASRLQGAGYGYTF. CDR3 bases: TGTGCCAGCAGACTACAGGGGGCTGGCTATGGCTACACCTTC.

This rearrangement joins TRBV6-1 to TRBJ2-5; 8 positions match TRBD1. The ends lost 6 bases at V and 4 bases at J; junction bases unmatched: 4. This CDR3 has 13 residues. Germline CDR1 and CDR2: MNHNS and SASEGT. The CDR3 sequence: CASSGQGSETQYF. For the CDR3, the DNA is TGTGCCAGCAGCGGACAGGGCTCAGAGACCCAGTACTTC.

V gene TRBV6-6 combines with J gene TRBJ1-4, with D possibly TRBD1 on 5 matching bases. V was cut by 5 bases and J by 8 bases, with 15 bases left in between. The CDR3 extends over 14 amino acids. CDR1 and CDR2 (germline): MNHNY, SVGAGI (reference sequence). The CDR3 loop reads CASSPRGGSEKLFF. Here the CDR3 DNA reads TGTGCCAGCAGTCCCCGGGGGGGGAGCGAAAAACTGTTTTTT.

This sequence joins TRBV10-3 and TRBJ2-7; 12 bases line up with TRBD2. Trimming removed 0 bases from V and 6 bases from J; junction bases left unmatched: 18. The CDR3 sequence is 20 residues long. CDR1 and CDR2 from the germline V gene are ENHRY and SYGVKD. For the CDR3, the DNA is TGTGCCATCAGTGAGTCCGAACTGGCTAGCGGGGGGGATAGACTTGGCGAGCAGTACTTC. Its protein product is CAISESELASGGDRLGEQYF.

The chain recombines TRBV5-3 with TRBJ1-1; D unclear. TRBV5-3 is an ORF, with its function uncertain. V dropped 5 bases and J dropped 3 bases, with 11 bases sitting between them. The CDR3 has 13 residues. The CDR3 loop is CARSYDGDTEAFF. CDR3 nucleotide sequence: TGTGCCAGAAGTTACGACGGGGACACTGAAGCTTTCTTT.

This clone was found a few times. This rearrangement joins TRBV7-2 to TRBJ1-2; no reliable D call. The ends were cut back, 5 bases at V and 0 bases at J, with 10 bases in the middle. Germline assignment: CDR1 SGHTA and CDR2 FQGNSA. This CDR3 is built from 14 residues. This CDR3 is CASSPWTSNYGYTF. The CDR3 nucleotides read TGTGCCAGCAGCCCCTGGACTTCTAACTATGGCTACACCTTC. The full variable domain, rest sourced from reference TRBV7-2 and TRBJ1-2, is GAGVSQSPSNKVTEKGKDVELRCDPISGHTALYWYRQSLGQGLEFLIYFQGNSAPDKSGLPSDRFSAERTGGSVSTLTIQRTQQEDSAVYLCASSPWTSNYGYTFGSGTRLTVV.

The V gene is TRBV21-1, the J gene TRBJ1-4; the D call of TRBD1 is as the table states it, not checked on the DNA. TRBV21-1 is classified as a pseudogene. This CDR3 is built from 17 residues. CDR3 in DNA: TGTGCCAGCAGCAAAGCGCTGAGGGGGTCAACTAATGAAAAACTGTTTTTT. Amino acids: CASSKALRGSTNEKLFF.

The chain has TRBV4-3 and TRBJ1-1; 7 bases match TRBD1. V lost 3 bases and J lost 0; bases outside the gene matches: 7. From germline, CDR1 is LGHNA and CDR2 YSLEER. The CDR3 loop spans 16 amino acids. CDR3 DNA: TGCGCCAGCAGCCAGGCCTCGACAGGGATGAACACTGAAGCTTTCTTT. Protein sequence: CASSQASTGMNTEAFF.

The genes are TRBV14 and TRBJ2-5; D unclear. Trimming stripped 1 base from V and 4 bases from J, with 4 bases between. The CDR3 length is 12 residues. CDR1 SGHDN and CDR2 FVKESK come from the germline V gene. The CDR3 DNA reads TGTGCCAGCAGCCAAGTCGGAGAGACCCAGTACTTC. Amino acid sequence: CASSQVGETQYF.

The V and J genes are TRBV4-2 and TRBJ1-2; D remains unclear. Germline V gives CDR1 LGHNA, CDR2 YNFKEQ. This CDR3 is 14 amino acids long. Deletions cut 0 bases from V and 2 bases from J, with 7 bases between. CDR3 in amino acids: CASSQDWANYGYTF. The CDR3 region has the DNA TGTGCCAGCAGCCAAGATTGGGCAAACTATGGCTACACCTTC.